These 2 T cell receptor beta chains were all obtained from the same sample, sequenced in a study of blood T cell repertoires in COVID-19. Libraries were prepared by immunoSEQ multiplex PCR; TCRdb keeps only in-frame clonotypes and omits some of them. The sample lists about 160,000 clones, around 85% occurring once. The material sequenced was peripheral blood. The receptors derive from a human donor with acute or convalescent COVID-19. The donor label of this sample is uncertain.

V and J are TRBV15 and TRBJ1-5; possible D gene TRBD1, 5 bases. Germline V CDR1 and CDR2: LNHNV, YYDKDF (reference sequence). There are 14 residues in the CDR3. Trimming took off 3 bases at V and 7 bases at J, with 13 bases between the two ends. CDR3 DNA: TGTGCCACCAGCAGGACTCAGGGATTGCAGCCCCAGCATTTT. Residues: CATSRTQGLQPQHF.

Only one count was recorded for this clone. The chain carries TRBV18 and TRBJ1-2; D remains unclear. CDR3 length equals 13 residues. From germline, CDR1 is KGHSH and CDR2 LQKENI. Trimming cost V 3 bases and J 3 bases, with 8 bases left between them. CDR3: CASSPEVYYGYTF. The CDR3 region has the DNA TGTGCCAGCTCACCTGAGGTCTACTATGGCTACACCTTC.